The 31 T cell receptor beta chains below come from one sample, sequenced in a study of blood T cell repertoires in COVID-19. Sequencing was performed with immunoSEQ multiplex PCR; in TCRdb, only in-frame clones are kept and a portion is missing. The sample consists of about 75,000 clones, roughly 90% of them appearing once. Specimen: peripheral blood. These receptors were obtained from a human donor in a cohort sampled during active COVID-19.

Of note for this clone: The junction shows a germline mismatch at one end, possibly a read error. V is TRBV3-1 (or the pseudogene TRBV3-2) and J is TRBJ2-5; D is unresolved. CDR3 length equals 8 residues. CDR1 is LGHDT, CDR2 YNNKEL, per germline (reference sequence). The CDR3 reads CASSQRDF. CDR3 DNA: TGTGCCAGCAGCCAACGGGACTTC.

The rearrangement links TRBV29-1 to TRBJ2-5, with TRBD1 matching 7 bases. The ends lost 7 bases at V and 4 bases at J; junction bases unmatched: 0. CDR3 length equals 10 residues. CDR1 SQVTM and CDR2 ANQGSEA come from the germline V gene. The CDR3 loop is CSAGGETQYF. The CDR3 coding sequence is TGCAGCGCAGGGGGAGAGACCCAGTACTTC.

This clone is a singleton in its sample. The V gene is TRBV5-1, the J gene TRBJ2-1; 7 nucleotides align to TRBD1. Unmatched junction bases numbered 14, after V lost 5 bases and J lost 6 bases. Germline CDR1 SGHRS, CDR2 YFSETQ. This CDR3 is built from 16 residues. CDR3 DNA: TGCGCCAGCAGTCGGGTCCCTGTGACAGGGCCCAATGAGCAGTTCTTC. Translating it yields CASSRVPVTGPNEQFF.

The count of this clone is one. This chain uses TRBV1 with TRBJ2-5; the table's D call of TRBD2 was not tested on the DNA. TRBV1 is listed as a pseudogene. The CDR3 consists of 16 residues. The CDR3 region is CTSSQGPSGGAETQYF. CDR3 DNA: TGCACCAGCAGCCAGGGGCCTAGCGGGGGGGCGGAGACCCAGTACTTC.

The V and J genes are TRBV7-9 and TRBJ2-3, with a possible D match to TRBD1 (5 bases). The germline gives CDR1 SEHNR, CDR2 FQNEAQ (reference sequence). CDR3 length: 14 amino acids. V was trimmed by 7 bases and J by 6 bases, leaving 17 bases between them. In DNA form, the CDR3 reads TGTGCCAGCATCCTTAGTCAGGGAACTGATACGCAGTATTTT. As protein: CASILSQGTDTQYF.

This clone was counted only a few times. This chain joins TRBV6-5 and TRBJ1-2; D possibly corresponds to TRBD1 (5 bases). The CDR3 is made up of 14 amino acids. From germline, CDR1 is MNHEY and CDR2 SVGAGI. Deletions cut 10 bases from V and 2 bases from J, with 17 bases between. The CDR3 DNA reads as TGTGCCACTCCCCGTCACCCAGGGAACTATGGCTACACCTTC. Residues: CATPRHPGNYGYTF.

The rearrangement joins TRBV4-2 to TRBJ2-1; 9 bases agree with TRBD2. Looked up from germline, CDR1 is LGHNA and CDR2 is YNFKEQ. The CDR3 covers 15 residues. J was trimmed by 4 bases and V by 1 base; bases with no gene match: 2. The CDR3 region has the DNA TGTGCCAGCAGCCAAGGACTAGCGGATTACAATGAGCAGTTCTTC. It codes for CASSQGLADYNEQFF.

The chain links TRBV9 to TRBJ2-1; D is unresolved. Germline V lookup: CDR1 SGDLS, CDR2 YYNGEE. This CDR3 spans 13 amino acids. With 4 bases removed from V and 7 bases from J, the gap between germline ends came to 12 bases. The CDR3 bases are TGTGCCAGCAGCCCCTTCGAGCAAAATGAGCAGTTCTTC. Its translation is CASSPFEQNEQFF.

The chain has TRBV4-1 and TRBJ2-5; 10 positions match TRBD1. Unmatched junction bases numbered 9, after V lost 4 bases and J lost 10 bases. The germline V gene has CDR1 MGHRA and CDR2 YSYEKL. The CDR3 covers 14 residues. CDR3 nucleotide sequence: TGCGCCAGCAGCCTAGAGGGGACAGGGGTGAGCCAGTACTTC. This translates into CASSLEGTGVSQYF.

The rearrangement uses TRBV7-9 and TRBJ2-7; D is perhaps TRBD2 (6 bases). V lost 1 base and J 4 bases, leaving 26 bases between the germline ends. The CDR3 totals 19 residues. Germline V CDR1 and CDR2: SEHNR, FQNEAQ (reference sequence). The CDR3 nucleotides read TGTGCCAGCAGCTTAGACCCCTCGGCGGTATTCGGGGGTCGATACGAGCAGTACTTC. It specifies CASSLDPSAVFGGRYEQYF.

A single count supports this clone. This rearrangement joins TRBV27 to TRBJ2-3; 12 bases match TRBD2. This CDR3 is 15 amino acids long. J lost 4 bases, V lost 3 bases, and 2 bases had no gene match. Germline CDR1 MNHEY, CDR2 SMNVEV (reference sequence). The CDR3 loop reads CASSFASGGADTQYF. CDR3 nucleotide sequence: TGTGCCAGCAGTTTCGCTAGCGGGGGGGCAGATACGCAGTATTTT.

In this sample, this clone turned up a few times. The genes are TRBV7-2 and TRBJ1-3, with D possibly TRBD1 on 5 matching bases. This CDR3 is built from 14 residues. Germline loops: CDR1 SGHTA, CDR2 FQGNSA. V lost 5 bases and J lost 0, with 8 bases in between. Written as DNA, the CDR3 is TGTGCCAGCAGCCCCGACAGCTCTGGAAACACCATATATTTT. It specifies CASSPDSSGNTIYF.

Only one count was recorded for this clone. This chain joins TRBV6-5 and TRBJ1-1; weak D call: TRBD1 (5 bases). This CDR3 is 13 amino acids long. Germline CDR1 is MNHEY and CDR2 is SVGAGI. V lost 3 bases and J lost 1, with 6 bases in between. In nucleotides, the CDR3 is TGTGCCAGCAGTTATAGGGGGAACACTGAAGCTTTCTTT. As protein: CASSYRGNTEAFF.

The chain links TRBV18 to TRBJ2-3; TRBD2 might be the D (6 bases). This CDR3 has 13 residues. Looked up from germline, CDR1 is KGHSH and CDR2 is LQKENI. V gave up 3 bases and J gave up 8 bases, with 12 bases separating them. CDR3 amino acids: CASSPTSDGTQYF. CDR3 DNA: TGTGCCAGCTCACCGACTAGTGATGGTACGCAGTATTTT. Drawing the rest from reference TRBV18 and TRBJ2-3, the complete variable domain is NAGVMQNPRHLVRRRGQEARLRCSPMKGHSHVYWYRQLPEEGLKFMVYLQKENIIDESGMPKERFSAEFPKEGPSILRIQQVVRGDSAAYFCASSPTSDGTQYFGPGTRLTVL.

The chain joins TRBV7-2 to TRBJ1-5; 10 bases are a match to TRBD1. The CDR3 extends over 17 amino acids. With V trimmed by 5 bases and J by 7 bases, 14 bases remained unmatched. CDR1 and CDR2 from the germline V gene are SGHTA and FQGNSA. Here the CDR3 reads CASSPYLGTGAQQPQHF. CDR3 sequence (DNA): TGTGCCAGCAGCCCGTACTTAGGGACAGGGGCGCAGCAGCCCCAGCATTTT.

CDR3 DNA: TGTGCCAGCAGCTTAGTTTCCAGCGGGGGGAACACAGATACGCAGTATTTT. As protein: CASSLVSSGGNTDTQYF. This rearrangement joins TRBV7-2 to TRBJ2-3; 9 nucleotides match TRBD2. The CDR3 runs 17 residues. The ends lost 1 base at V and 2 bases at J; junction bases unmatched: 7. Germline CDR1 SGHTA, CDR2 FQGNSA. The entire variable domain, with the rest obtained from reference TRBV7-2 and TRBJ2-3, is as follows: GAGVSQSPSNKVTEKGKDVELRCDPISGHTALYWYRQSLGQGLEFLIYFQGNSAPDKSGLPSDRFSAERTGGSVSTLTIQRTQQEDSAVYLCASSLVSSGGNTDTQYFGPGTRLTVL.

This chain uses TRBV11-1 with TRBJ2-2, with D perhaps matching TRBD1 (5 bases). With 11 bases removed from V and 5 bases from J, the gap between germline ends came to 12 bases. Germline V gene sequence: CDR1 SGHAT, CDR2 FQDESV (reference sequence). The length of the CDR3 is 12 residues. The CDR3 sequence is CAWGRDTGELFF. In DNA form, the CDR3 reads TGTGCCTGGGGCAGGGATACCGGGGAGCTGTTTTTT. Combining the CDR3 with reference TRBV11-1 and TRBJ2-2 gives the whole variable domain EAEVAQSPRYKITEKSQAVAFWCDPISGHATLYWYRQILGQGPELLVQFQDESVVDDSQLPKDRFSAERLKGVDSTLKIQPAELGDSAMYLCAWGRDTGELFFGEGSRLTVL.

V gene TRBV11-2 combines with J gene TRBJ2-5; 8 nucleotides line up with TRBD2. The CDR3 runs to 17 residues. The germline V gene has CDR1 SGHAT and CDR2 FQNNGV. The ends lost 1 base at V and 3 bases at J; junction bases unmatched: 10. CDR3 sequence: CASSLVRTSWVKETQYF. For the CDR3, the DNA is TGTGCCAGCAGCTTAGTCCGGACTAGCTGGGTGAAAGAGACCCAGTACTTC.

The V gene is TRBV6-4, the J gene TRBJ2-3; no clear D. V was pared by 7 bases and J by 4 bases, with 12 bases between. From germline, CDR1 is MRHNA and CDR2 SNTAGT. The CDR3 is 13 residues long. CDR3 amino acids: CASTTPSPDTQYF. The CDR3 DNA is TGTGCCAGCACTACCCCCTCCCCAGATACGCAGTATTTT.

The CDR3 loop is CASSFSGGGTGELFF. The CDR3 region has the DNA TGTGCCAGCAGCTTTTCGGGCGGAGGCACCGGGGAGCTGTTTTTT. The chain uses TRBV11-1 and TRBJ2-2, with a weak D call TRBD2 (5 bases). V lost 3 bases to trimming and J lost 4 bases, with 12 bases between them. The germline V gene has CDR1 SGHAT and CDR2 FQDESV (reference sequence). The CDR3 extends over 15 amino acids.

The rearrangement links TRBV10-1 to TRBJ2-3, with TRBD2 identical over 10 bases. CDR3 length: 15 amino acids. V shed 6 bases and J 1 base; nucleotides not matched to a gene: 4. The V gene's germline CDR1 is WNHNN and CDR2 SYGVQD (reference sequence). The CDR3 here is CASSPSGGGTDTQYF. In DNA form, the CDR3 reads TGCGCCAGCAGCCCGAGCGGGGGGGGCACAGATACGCAGTATTTT.

The chain uses TRBV6-5 and TRBJ1-2, with D possibly TRBD1 on 5 matching bases. This CDR3 has 14 amino acids. V was shortened by 2 bases and J by 2 bases, with 9 bases between the two germline ends. CDR1 is MNHEY, CDR2 SVGAGI, per germline. The CDR3 loop is CASSYGYRNYGYTF. CDR3 coding DNA: TGTGCCAGCAGTTACGGGTACAGGAACTATGGCTACACCTTC.

The genes are TRBV29-1 and TRBJ2-3, with 7 bases matching TRBD2. The CDR3 contains 12 residues. The J segment lost 1 base and the V segment lost 6 bases, leaving 1 base of the junction unmatched. Germline values: CDR1 SQVTM, CDR2 ANQGSEA. The CDR3 here is CSVRGGTDTQYF. CDR3 DNA sequence: TGCAGCGTCCGGGGGGGCACAGATACGCAGTATTTT.

This chain uses TRBV7-2 with TRBJ2-2; TRBD1 aligns across 9 bases. Per the germline V gene, CDR1 is SGHTA and CDR2 is FQGNSA. The CDR3 runs 15 residues. The junction had 6 bases not matched to a gene; V was cut back by 5 bases and J by 5 bases. The CDR3 spells CASSPNRGRTGELFF. The DNA of the CDR3 is TGTGCCAGCAGCCCAAACAGGGGGCGGACCGGGGAGCTGTTTTTT.

This clone has more than one count but fewer than ten. CDR3 sequence: CASSPDREETQYF. CDR3 sequence (DNA): TGTGCCAGCAGTCCTGACAGGGAAGAGACCCAGTACTTC. The rearrangement links TRBV12-3 or TRBV12-4 to TRBJ2-5, with 7 bases lining up with TRBD1. V lost 5 bases and J lost 3; bases outside the gene matches: 3. CDR3 length: 13 residues.

V usage is TRBV28 and J usage is TRBJ2-5, with 8 bases matching TRBD1. This CDR3 comprises 17 residues. Germline CDR1 and CDR2: MDHEN and SYDVKM. V lost 3 bases to trimming and J lost 4 bases; unmatched junction nucleotides: 13. Here the CDR3 reads CASSFSLQGVTGETQYF. In DNA, the CDR3 is TGTGCCAGCAGTTTTAGTCTACAGGGGGTTACTGGAGAGACCCAGTACTTC.

The chain has TRBV27 and TRBJ2-3; 7 bases are a match to TRBD2. Germline V lookup: CDR1 MNHEY, CDR2 SMNVEV (reference sequence). Germline trimming cut 7 bases from V and 6 bases from J; bases unmatched to any gene: 4. The CDR3 is 12 amino acids. In nucleotides, the CDR3 is TGTGCCAGCAAGGGACTATACGATACGCAGTATTTT. This sequence encodes CASKGLYDTQYF.

This rearrangement joins TRBV7-3 to TRBJ2-7, with a weak D call TRBD1 (7 bases). This CDR3 is 14 amino acids long. Between the trimmed V and J ends, which lost 5 bases and 3 bases, there was a span of 14 bases. Germline CDR1 SGHTA, CDR2 FQGTGA. This chain's CDR3 is CASSPGGGGYEQYF. In DNA form, the CDR3 reads TGTGCCAGCAGCCCAGGAGGGGGCGGCTACGAGCAGTACTTC.

In this sample, this clone turned up once. This sequence joins TRBV2 and TRBJ1-1; 7 bases are a match to TRBD1. From germline, CDR1 is SNHLY and CDR2 FYNNEI. The V gene end was trimmed by 4 bases and the J gene end by 1 base; junction bases not matched to a gene: 3. The CDR3 is 14 residues long. The CDR3 coding sequence is TGTGCCAGCAGTGGACAGGGAAAGAACACTGAAGCTTTCTTT. This encodes CASSGQGKNTEAFF.

CDR3 residues: CASSSGDNSPLHF. The DNA for the CDR3 is TGTGCCAGCAGTTCAGGGGATAATTCACCCCTCCACTTT. J is TRBJ1-6 and V is TRBV7-9, with D tentatively TRBD1 (6 bases). The CDR3 covers 13 residues. The V gene lost 6 bases and the J gene lost 5 bases, with 8 bases spanning the gap. Per the germline V gene, CDR1 is SEHNR and CDR2 is FQNEAQ (reference sequence).

The chain has TRBV2 and TRBJ2-5, with 10 bases that match TRBD2. The V and J ends lost 4 bases and 7 bases, in that order; junction bases with no gene match: 6. The CDR3 has 14 residues. Germline V lookup: CDR1 SNHLY, CDR2 FYNNEI. CDR3 residues: CASSGAGGYGTQYF. The CDR3 coding sequence is TGTGCCAGCAGTGGAGCGGGGGGGTATGGGACCCAGTACTTC.